Listed here are 21 T cell receptor beta chains from one sample, sequenced in a study of T cells in Graves' hyperthyroidism and ophthalmopathy. RNA transcripts served as the template for amplifying TCR beta CDR3 regions. The primer set for the first-round RT-PCR of the TCR CDR3 was HTBI. TCRdb re-called the multiplex PCR reads through MiXCR, storing one row per CDR3 protein. The sample includes about 560,000 distinct CDR3 sequences, 15% to 20% seen only once; the top ten take approximately 20%. Material: blood. These receptors were taken from a woman younger than 30 with Graves' hyperthyroidism.

This clonotype was recorded many times. This rearrangement joins TRBV7-9 to TRBJ2-3, with a tentative D call TRBD1 (5 bases). This CDR3 spans 16 amino acids. From germline, CDR1 is SEHNR and CDR2 FQNEAQ (reference sequence). Trimming shortened V by 2 bases and J by 0 bases, and 12 bases separated the two germline ends. The CDR3 DNA reads as TGTGCCAGCAGCTTATCGGAGACAGCTAGCACAGATACGCAGTATTTT. Amino acid sequence: CASSLSETASTDTQYF.

In its sample, this clonotype was seen a few times. The V call is TRBV4-2, the J call TRBJ2-1, with D possibly matching TRBD2 (5 bases). Germline V gene sequence: CDR1 LGHNA, CDR2 YNFKEQ. This CDR3 comprises 13 residues. Trimming left V 2 bases short and J 8 bases short, with 10 bases between. The CDR3 is CASSQKLVDEQFF. CDR3 DNA: TGTGCCAGCAGCCAAAAACTAGTGGATGAGCAGTTCTTC.

This clonotype was seen repeatedly, ten times or more. V usage is TRBV3-1 and J usage is TRBJ2-7, with no clear D. The V end was cut by 3 bases, the J end by 4 bases, with 10 bases between. The CDR3 totals 13 residues. CDR1 is LGHDT and CDR2 is YNNKEL in the germline V gene (reference sequence). This CDR3 is CASSQDGFYEQYF. The CDR3 coding sequence is TGTGCCAGCAGCCAGGACGGGTTTTACGAGCAGTACTTC.

This clonotype was observed at least ten times. The chain uses TRBV7-2 and TRBJ1-1; D uncertain. The CDR3 has 13 amino acids. Germline-derived CDR1 and CDR2 are SGHTA and FQGNSA. Trimming removed 0 bases at V and 4 bases at J, with 6 bases between. CDR3 residues: CASSLAGITEAFF. The CDR3, as DNA: TGTGCCAGCAGCTTAGCAGGTATCACTGAAGCTTTCTTT.

The J gene is TRBJ1-3, the V gene TRBV19, with TRBD1 matching over 8 bases. CDR3 size: 17 residues. In germline, CDR1 is LNHDA, CDR2 SQIVND (reference sequence). V shed 2 bases and J 4 bases; nucleotides not matched to a gene: 10. CDR3 residues: CASSIPLGQGAGNTIYF. For the CDR3, the DNA is TGTGCCAGTAGTATACCCCTCGGACAGGGCGCCGGAAACACCATATATTTT.

The chain employs TRBV19 and TRBJ2-2; 8 bases match TRBD2. Per germline, CDR1 LNHDA and CDR2 SQIVND (reference sequence). J was trimmed by 0 bases and V by 10 bases; bases with no gene match: 10. The CDR3 is made up of 16 amino acids. The CDR3 DNA reads TGTGCCACCATGACCGCGGGAGGACCGAACACCGGGGAGCTGTTTTTT. This encodes CATMTAGGPNTGELFF.

The chain is built from TRBV27 and TRBJ1-3, with D tentatively TRBD1 (5 bases). The V end was cut by 3 bases, the J end by 3 bases, with 12 bases between. The germline gives CDR1 MNHEY, CDR2 SMNVEV (reference sequence). This CDR3 has 15 residues. The CDR3 DNA follows: TGTGCCAGCAGTTTTCGCTCCGGGGGTGGAAACACCATATATTTT. Translated, it gives CASSFRSGGGNTIYF.

The J gene is TRBJ1-2, the V gene TRBV5-1; no clear D gene. CDR3 length: 13 amino acids. V lost 4 bases to trimming and J lost 1 base, with 8 bases between them. Germline assignment: CDR1 SGHRS and CDR2 YFSETQ. CDR3 in DNA: TGCGCCAGCAGCCCCAACCTTAACTATGGCTACACCTTC. As protein: CASSPNLNYGYTF.

This clonotype was counted only a few times. The chain uses TRBV20-1 and TRBJ2-2, with TRBD2 matching 12 bases. The germline V gene has CDR1 DFQATT and CDR2 SNEGSKA (reference sequence). The CDR3 is 16 amino acids. With V trimmed by 1 base and J by 2 bases, 2 bases remained unmatched. In DNA form, the CDR3 reads TGCAGTGCTAGAGGACTAGCGGGGGCAAACACCGGGGAGCTGTTTTTT. It specifies CSARGLAGANTGELFF.

V is TRBV3-1 and J is TRBJ1-1, with D perhaps matching TRBD1 (5 bases). V shed 1 base and J shed 4 bases, with 13 bases lying between them. The CDR3 consists of 15 residues. Germline lookup yields CDR1 LGHDT and CDR2 YNNKEL (reference sequence). The CDR3 DNA follows: TGTGCCAGCAGCCAAGGGCGGGGGAAAATCACTGAAGCTTTCTTT. It encodes CASSQGRGKITEAFF.

This clonotype was picked up a small number of times. The chain has TRBV10-3 and TRBJ1-2; D call uncertain. From germline, CDR1 is ENHRY and CDR2 SYGVKD. Trimming removed 10 bases at V and 4 bases at J, with 10 bases between. The CDR3 extends over 11 amino acids. CDR3 region: CATRGFYGYTF. The CDR3 DNA sequence: TGTGCCACCCGGGGATTCTATGGCTACACCTTC.

The chain couples TRBV20-1 to TRBJ2-7; D remains ambiguous. CDR1 is DFQATT, CDR2 SNEGSKA, per germline (reference sequence). V lost 3 bases to trimming and J lost 3 bases, with 15 bases between them. The CDR3 totals 14 residues. The CDR3 DNA reads as TGCAGTGCTAGCTTCGTCGGACCCGGCTACGAGCAGTACTTC. Its translation is CSASFVGPGYEQYF.

The sample holds a few counts of this clonotype. CDR3 nucleotide sequence: TGTGCCAGCAGGGGCAGGCTAGGCGCTTTCTTT. Protein: CASRGRLGAFF. The chain uses TRBV6-2 or TRBV6-3 and TRBJ1-1; D is ambiguous. Deletions cut 6 bases from V and 11 bases from J, with 13 bases between. The CDR3 runs to 11 residues. Germline values: CDR1 MNHEY, CDR2 SVGEGT.

This clonotype occurred a few times. This sequence joins TRBV14 and TRBJ2-5; D gene unclear. CDR1 SGHDN and CDR2 FVKESK come from the germline V gene. CDR3 length: 12 amino acids. V lost 3 bases and J lost 5, with 7 bases in between. The CDR3, as DNA: TGTGCCAGCAGCCAGGGATCGGAGACCCAGTACTTC. Amino acids: CASSQGSETQYF.

This clonotype was seen at least ten times. V and J are TRBV6-8 and TRBJ2-7, with D unclear. The CDR3 spans 19 residues. V was shortened by 0 bases and J by 0 bases, with 21 bases between the two germline ends. Germline-derived CDR1 and CDR2 are MNHGY and SAAAGT. The CDR3 region is CASSYSRSGGRRSSYEQYF. DNA of the CDR3: TGTGCCAGCAGTTACTCGAGGTCCGGCGGCAGAAGGAGCTCCTACGAGCAGTACTTC.

In its sample, this clonotype was seen many times. The CDR3 nucleotides read TGTGCCAGCAGCCCGCTACGCCGCTGGTCTCGCTACACCTTC. It is translated as CASSPLRRWSRYTF. The gene calls are TRBV11-2 and TRBJ1-2; D not certain. Germline assignment: CDR1 SGHAT and CDR2 FQNNGV. Trimming left V 5 bases short and J 9 bases short, with 19 bases between. The CDR3 has 14 amino acids.

This clonotype was detected ten times or more. The chain employs TRBV18 and TRBJ2-1, with D perhaps matching TRBD2 (5 bases). The V gene lost 3 bases and the J gene lost 3 bases, with 21 bases spanning the gap. The CDR3 contains 18 residues. Germline CDR1 KGHSH, CDR2 LQKENI. The CDR3 coding sequence is TGTGCCAGCTCACCGTCGGGAATTGGTGTTACCGACTACAATGAGCAGTTCTTC. This gives the protein CASSPSGIGVTDYNEQFF.

This clonotype was seen at least ten times. This chain links TRBV12-3 or TRBV12-4 with TRBJ1-1; 7 bases are a match to TRBD1. CDR3 size: 14 residues. Trimming took 5 bases from V and 3 from J; bases not matched to a gene: 6. For the CDR3, the DNA is TGTGCCAGCAGTCCCGGACAGGAGCACACTGAAGCTTTCTTT. Its protein is CASSPGQEHTEAFF.

This clonotype came up many times. V is TRBV20-1 and J is TRBJ2-3, with D perhaps matching TRBD1 (7 bases). This CDR3 contains 13 residues. CDR1 is DFQATT, CDR2 SNEGSKA, per germline (reference sequence). CDR3 nucleotide sequence: TGCACCCTGGGGGGACAGACAACAGATACGCAGTATTTT. This codes for CTLGGQTTDTQYF.

The chain employs TRBV19 and TRBJ1-2; TRBD1 matches 8 bases. Losses at the gene ends were 5 bases for V and 3 bases for J; bases not matched to a gene: 5. CDR1 and CDR2 from the germline V gene are LNHDA and SQIVND (reference sequence). The CDR3 covers 14 residues. The CDR3 loop reads CASSRTGLDYGYTF. The CDR3 nucleotides read TGTGCCAGTAGTCGGACAGGGCTCGACTATGGCTACACCTTC.

This sequence joins TRBV14 and TRBJ2-7; D possibly corresponds to TRBD1 (6 bases). V was trimmed by 2 bases and J by 2 bases, leaving 13 bases between them. The CDR3 length is 15 residues. The germline V gene encodes CDR1 SGHDN and CDR2 FVKESK. The CDR3 is CASSQQGIGAYEQYF. The CDR3 DNA reads as TGTGCCAGCAGCCAACAGGGGATTGGGGCCTACGAGCAGTACTTC.